This TCR beta chain was captured in a study of T-cell memory formation after mild COVID-19. Study-wide findings and caveats: There was no confirmation that second-wave clones peaking on day 37 were SARS-CoV-2 specific. Memory cells collected pre-infection included some clones that later responded, suggesting cross-reactive memory joined. Among clones contracting day 15 to 85, CD4/CD8 was balanced, whereas later expanders leaned CD4+.

TCRdb called the 5' RACE reads again in MiXCR, with one record for every CDR3 protein. The sample holds 110,000 to 150,000 distinct CDR3 sequences; 14% to 15% are singletons and the top ten take more than 25%. This clonotype was seen a handful of times. No antigen is known for it. The V and J ends lost 2 bases and 5 bases respectively, with 14 bases between them. This CDR3 contains 15 residues. Germline V lookup: CDR1 KGHDR, CDR2 SFDVKD. The chain couples TRBV24-1 to TRBJ2-5; D not resolved. This sequence originates from an adult woman who had mild COVID-19 (a few samples of this study predate the infection). Cell type and time point are not known. Input material: PBMCs or a T cell subset sorted from them (not recorded which). This CDR3 reads CATSDSTTFAETQYF. CDR3 in DNA: TGTGCCACCAGTGATTCAACCACATTTGCGGAGACCCAGTACTTC.